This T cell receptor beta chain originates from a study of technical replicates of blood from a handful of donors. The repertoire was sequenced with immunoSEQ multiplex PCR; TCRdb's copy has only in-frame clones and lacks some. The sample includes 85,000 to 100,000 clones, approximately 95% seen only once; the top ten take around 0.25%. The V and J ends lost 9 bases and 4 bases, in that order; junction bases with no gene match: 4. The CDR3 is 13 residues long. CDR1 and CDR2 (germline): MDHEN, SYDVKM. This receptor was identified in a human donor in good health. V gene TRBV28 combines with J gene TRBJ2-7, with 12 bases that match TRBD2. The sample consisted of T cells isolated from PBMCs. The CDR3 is CASAGLAGYEQYF. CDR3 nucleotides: TGTGCCAGTGCGGGACTAGCGGGTTACGAGCAGTACTTC.